The 23 T cell receptor beta chains given below trace back to one sample, sequenced in a study of blood T cell repertoires in COVID-19. Generated by immunoSEQ multiplex PCR, the TCRdb table keeps only in-frame clones and is missing some. This repertoire shows about 250,000 clones, roughly 86% found once; its top ten account for 5% to 7%. Sequenced input: peripheral blood. These receptors were obtained from an elderly woman with COVID-19, enrolled during active disease.

The CDR3 here is CASSSGTSGGAYETQYF. The DNA for the CDR3 is TGTGCCAGCAGCTCGGGAACTAGCGGGGGGGCCTACGAGACCCAGTACTTC. This chain uses TRBV7-9 with TRBJ2-5; TRBD2 matches at 13 bases. This CDR3 spans 17 amino acids. V was pared by 4 bases and J by 5 bases, with 10 bases of the junction left unmatched. Germline lookup yields CDR1 SEHNR and CDR2 FQNEAQ (reference sequence). The complete variable domain, with remaining parts taken from reference TRBV7-9 and TRBJ2-5, reads DTGVSQNPRHKITKRGQNVTFRCDPISEHNRLYWYRQTLGQGPEFLTYFQNEAQLEKSRLLSDRFSAERPKGSFSTLEIQRTEQGDSAMYLCASSSGTSGGAYETQYFGPGTRLLVL.

V is TRBV15 and J is TRBJ1-3, with a possible D match to TRBD1 (6 bases). V was cut by 3 bases and J by 0 bases, with 15 bases left in between. CDR1 is LNHNV and CDR2 is YYDKDF in the germline V gene (reference sequence). This CDR3 contains 17 residues. The CDR3 DNA sequence: TGTGCCACCAGCAGGGATTTGGGGGCCGCCTCTGGAAACACCATATATTTT. This gives the protein CATSRDLGAASGNTIYF.

This clone was counted a single time. This sequence joins TRBV18 and TRBJ1-5; 7 nucleotides agree with TRBD1. Germline CDR1 reads KGHSH; CDR2 reads LQKENI. With 0 bases clipped from V and 5 bases from J, the junction kept 4 bases outside the gene matches. There are 15 residues in the CDR3. In DNA, the CDR3 is TGTGCCAGCTCACCACCTCAGGGGGGCCATCAGCCCCAGCATTTT. This gives the protein CASSPPQGGHQPQHF.

The chain couples TRBV5-6 to TRBJ1-1; 8 bases are shared with TRBD1. J gave up 5 bases and V 3 bases, and 6 bases lay outside the gene matches. The germline gives CDR1 SGHDT, CDR2 YYEEEE. This CDR3 has 14 amino acids. Here the CDR3 reads CASSSGGPGTEAFF. As DNA, the CDR3 is TGTGCCAGCAGCTCAGGGGGCCCGGGAACTGAAGCTTTCTTT.

The chain carries TRBV3-1 (or the pseudogene TRBV3-2) and TRBJ1-5, with 7 bases identical to TRBD1. The J segment lost 7 bases and the V segment lost 0 bases, leaving 6 bases of the junction unmatched. Germline CDR1 and CDR2: LGHDT and YNNKEL (reference sequence). The CDR3 loop spans 15 amino acids. The chain's CDR3 is CASSQDRGVGQPQHF. The CDR3 DNA follows: TGTGCCAGCAGCCAAGACAGGGGGGTTGGGCAGCCCCAGCATTTT.

This clone occurred a few times. The chain uses TRBV6-5 and TRBJ1-1; a possible D gene is TRBD1 (6 bases). The germline V gene encodes CDR1 MNHEY and CDR2 SVGAGI. The CDR3 is made up of 14 amino acids. The V end lost 8 bases, the J end lost 2 bases, and 15 bases lay between the germline ends. The CDR3 spells CASSWTDPNTEAFF. In DNA, the CDR3 is TGTGCCAGCTCTTGGACAGACCCTAACACTGAAGCTTTCTTT.

Only one count was recorded for this clone. The chain combines TRBV19 with TRBJ1-2; 7 nucleotides line up with TRBD1. Germline V lookup: CDR1 LNHDA, CDR2 SQIVND (reference sequence). Trimming removed 8 bases from V and 2 bases from J; junction bases left unmatched: 5. The CDR3 consists of 13 residues. CDR3 sequence: CASRDRVNYGYTF. For the CDR3, the DNA is TGTGCCAGTCGGGACAGAGTAAACTATGGCTACACCTTC.

The chain uses TRBV6-2 or TRBV6-3 and TRBJ2-1; a possible D gene is TRBD2 (6 bases). The V end lost 2 bases, the J end lost 0 bases, and 8 bases lay between the germline ends. Germline V lookup: CDR1 MNHEY, CDR2 SVGEGT. The CDR3 totals 15 residues. The CDR3 bases are TGTGCCAGCAGTTACGGGGGGATCTCCTACAATGAGCAGTTCTTC. Translated: CASSYGGISYNEQFF.

This rearrangement joins TRBV6-1 to TRBJ1-3; D uncertain. The CDR3 runs to 14 residues. V was trimmed by 3 bases and J by 4 bases, leaving 10 bases between them. Germline lookup yields CDR1 MNHNS and CDR2 SASEGT. The CDR3 sequence is CASSDSPGGNTIYF. The CDR3 DNA sequence: TGTGCCAGCAGTGATAGCCCCGGAGGAAACACCATATATTTT.

V gene TRBV29-1 combines with J gene TRBJ2-5; TRBD2 matches at 7 bases. Germline lookup yields CDR1 SQVTM and CDR2 ANQGSEA. The CDR3 is 14 amino acids. The V gene end was trimmed by 5 bases and the J gene end by 4 bases; junction bases not matched to a gene: 10. The CDR3 bases are TGCAGCGTTTCCCCGCTCTCGGGAGGAGAGACCCAGTACTTC. This sequence encodes CSVSPLSGGETQYF.

The chain combines TRBV11-2 with TRBJ1-1; D is uncertain. This CDR3 region has 13 residues. Between the trimmed V and J ends, which lost 3 bases and 4 bases, there was a span of 9 bases. Germline CDR1 reads SGHAT; CDR2 reads FQNNGV. This CDR3 reads CASSLREGTEAFF. The DNA of the CDR3 is TGTGCCAGCAGCTTGCGGGAGGGCACTGAAGCTTTCTTT.

This chain links TRBV5-1 with TRBJ2-3, with D possibly TRBD2 on 6 matching bases. CDR1 is SGHRS, CDR2 YFSETQ, per germline. The CDR3 totals 16 residues. The V gene lost 4 bases and the J gene lost 3 bases, with 18 bases spanning the gap. CDR3 coding DNA: TGCGCCAGCAGCGTTCTTAGGGGAGGTGGGACAGATACGCAGTATTTT. Translation: CASSVLRGGGTDTQYF.

Ten or more counts support this clone. The chain is built from TRBV5-6 and TRBJ1-5; D is perhaps TRBD1 (6 bases). Per germline, CDR1 SGHDT and CDR2 YYEEEE. V gave up 4 bases and J gave up 0 bases, with 23 bases separating them. The CDR3 runs 19 residues. CDR3: CASSRGQGMGFSSNQPQHF. In DNA, the CDR3 is TGTGCCAGCAGCCGTGGGCAGGGGATGGGTTTTAGTAGCAATCAGCCCCAGCATTTT.

The chain combines TRBV7-2 with TRBJ1-4, with TRBD1 matching 10 bases. The length of the CDR3 is 16 residues. Germline V CDR1 and CDR2: SGHTA, FQGNSA. The V segment lost 4 bases and the J segment 3 bases; nucleotides outside the gene matches: 5. The CDR3 spells CASSSGQGSSNEKLFF. CDR3 sequence (DNA): TGTGCCAGCAGCTCGGGACAGGGGTCGTCTAATGAAAAACTGTTTTTT.

The chain has TRBV3-1 (or the pseudogene TRBV3-2) and TRBJ1-6, with D maybe TRBD1 (6 bases). This CDR3 spans 15 amino acids. The germline CDR1 and CDR2 sequences are LGHDT and YNNKEL (reference sequence). The ends were cut back, 3 bases at V and 7 bases at J, with 13 bases in the middle. The CDR3 reads CASSQWDIRNSPLHF. DNA of the CDR3: TGTGCCAGCAGCCAGTGGGACATTAGGAATTCACCCCTCCACTTT.

The chain is built from TRBV7-6 and TRBJ2-2, with 9 bases lining up with TRBD1. Germline V gene lookup returns CDR1 SGHVS and CDR2 FNYEAQ. V was clipped by 5 bases and J by 4 bases; unmatched bases: 5. This CDR3 region has 15 residues. CDR3 bases: TGTGCCAGCAGCCCGACAGGGGGTCTCACCGGGGAGCTGTTTTTT. Its translation is CASSPTGGLTGELFF.

This chain uses TRBV18 with TRBJ2-3, with unresolved D. Germline V gives CDR1 KGHSH, CDR2 LQKENI. Trimming stripped 4 bases from V and 0 bases from J, with 11 bases between. The CDR3 contains 15 residues. As DNA, the CDR3 is TGTGCCAGCTCACAACTCCTTTCTAGCACAGATACGCAGTATTTT. This gives the protein CASSQLLSSTDTQYF.

The chain couples TRBV5-1 to TRBJ2-1; 9 bases map to TRBD1. The J segment lost 9 bases and the V segment lost 0 bases, leaving 7 bases of the junction unmatched. CDR3 size: 15 residues. The germline V gene has CDR1 SGHRS and CDR2 YFSETQ. The CDR3 sequence: CASSLVQGATVEQFF. The CDR3 coding sequence is TGCGCCAGCAGCTTGGTACAGGGGGCAACGGTTGAGCAGTTCTTC.

The V call is TRBV5-1, the J call TRBJ2-5; D gene uncertain. The ends were cut back, 4 bases at V and 2 bases at J, with 15 bases in the middle. CDR1 SGHRS and CDR2 YFSETQ come from the germline V gene. The CDR3 has 15 amino acids. CDR3 in DNA: TGCGCCAGCAGCCCGAACCCGGTGAAACAAGAGACCCAGTACTTC. Amino acid sequence: CASSPNPVKQETQYF.

The chain couples TRBV24-1 to TRBJ2-3; maybe TRBD2 (6 bases). The CDR3 runs to 14 residues. V was cut by 4 bases and J by 11 bases, with 18 bases left in between. The germline CDR1 and CDR2 sequences are KGHDR and SFDVKD. CDR3 sequence reads: CATSDTRRDLVQYF. CDR3 DNA: TGTGCCACCAGTGACACGAGGAGGGATTTAGTGCAGTATTTT.

The J gene is TRBJ2-5, the V gene TRBV7-5; TRBD2, the D gene given by the table, was not confirmed from the DNA. TRBV7-5 is a listed pseudogene. This CDR3 region has 16 residues. The CDR3 protein is CVRSSTGPGSLETQYF. The CDR3 DNA reads TGTGTCAGAAGCTCAACCGGTCCGGGTTCGCTGGAGACCCAGTACTTC.

The genes are TRBV18 and TRBJ1-4; D is ambiguous. Germline CDR1 and CDR2: KGHSH and LQKENI. The CDR3 spans 13 residues. V lost 3 bases to trimming and J lost 7 bases, with 9 bases between them. CDR3 protein: CASSPGRSEKLFF. The CDR3 nucleotides read TGTGCCAGCTCACCTGGAAGGAGTGAAAAACTGTTTTTT.

By share of the sample, this clone is medium-sized. The gene calls are TRBV5-4 and TRBJ2-7, with TRBD2 as a possible D gene (5 bases). Trimming removed 3 bases from V and 5 bases from J, with 15 bases in between. The CDR3 runs to 14 residues. Germline V gene sequence: CDR1 SGHNT, CDR2 YYREEE (reference sequence). In nucleotides, the CDR3 is TGTGCCAGCAGCTCCGAGGCCCCCGGGGACGAGCAGTACTTC. Residues: CASSSEAPGDEQYF.